This T cell receptor beta chain is drawn from a study of Ad26.COV2.S vaccination and SARS-CoV-2 variants. For the study at large: Dosing was one shot or two shots 56 days apart.

Findings and caveats of the study: The analyses of TCR breadth and depth may have understated the size of total T cell responses. Vaccine recipients and placebo recipients showed similar non-spike TCR breadth.

Treatment denoted: roughly 20 received Ad26.COV2.S at low or high dose, single or two shots; a few received placebo; per-sample allocation not given. On day 63 after the first injection, vaccine and placebo recipients gave samples. It was an adult aged 18-55 years in Boston who was the donor. The method was immunoSEQ multiplex PCR; TCRdb's version includes in-frame clones alone and lacks a portion of them. There are over 300,000 clones in the sample; roughly 80% occur only once, and almost 7.5% lies in the top ten. To note about this clone: Its antigen remains unknown.

V was cut by 5 bases and J by 7 bases, with 17 bases left in between. Germline CDR1 reads LNHNV; CDR2 reads YYDKDF (reference sequence). This CDR3 comprises 15 residues. This specimen consisted of peripheral blood, obtained in a trial of Ad26.COV2.S vaccine versus placebo. The rearrangement uses TRBV15 and TRBJ1-4, with a weak D call TRBD1 (6 bases). The TCR originated in a person aged 18-65 years who received the Ad26.COV2.S COVID-19 vaccine or a placebo. CDR3 DNA: TGTGCCACCAGCCGCACAGGGTTCTTTGCTGAAAAACTGTTTTTT. Translated: CATSRTGFFAEKLFF.